Listed below are T cell receptor beta chains from one sample, sequenced in a study of shared T cell receptors in the human thymus. The method was immunoSEQ multiplex PCR; TCRdb's version includes in-frame clones alone and lacks a portion of them. The sample contains 700,000 or so clones, 80% to 90% of which appear only once. The sample also formed part of further work on human thymus T cells.

The source material was thymocytes. These receptors originate from a girl under two years old with a congenital heart defect. Both conserved end residues are part of each CDR3. The D gene is left open where the match is weak. A clone size is listed for some rows: how often the clone was seen (once, few, many), or a class if it is expanded.

>TRBJ2-7|TRBD2|.|TRBV5-1
CASSLAGGPHEQYF
TGCGCCAGCTCACTAGCGGGGGGGCCCCACGAGCAGTACTTC
>TRBJ1-4|TRBD1|.|TRBV5-1
CASSFRDSKNEKLFF
TGCGCCAGCAGCTTCCGGGACAGTAAAAATGAAAAACTGTTTTTT
>TRBJ1-3|.|.|TRBV12-5
CASGLPRDPTGMWVSTIYF
TGTGCTAGTGGTTTGCCCCGCGACCCTACAGGAATGTGGGTCAGCACCATATATTTT
>TRBJ1-6|.|.|TRBV21-1
CASSKVGSSYNSPLHF
TGTGCCAGCAGCAAAGTTGGTAGCTCCTATAATTCACCCCTCCACTTT
>TRBJ2-1|TRBD2|.|TRBV28
CASSLDARREKRGSSYNEQFF
TGTGCCAGCAGTTTAGATGCCCGTAGAGAGAAGCGGGGGAGCTCCTACAATGAGCAGTTCTTC
>TRBJ1-1|.|.|TRBV29-1
CSVSSRANTEAFF
TGCAGCGTTTCAAGCAGGGCGAACACTGAAGCTTTCTTT
>TRBJ1-2|.|.|TRBV10-3
CAISENGRRTNNYGYTF
TGTGCCATCAGTGAGAATGGCAGGCGTACCAACAACTATGGCTACACCTTC
>TRBJ2-7|TRBD1|.|TRBV5-1
CASSPGTGALDEQYF
TGCGCCAGCAGCCCAGGTACAGGGGCGTTGGACGAGCAGTACTTC
>TRBJ2-5|TRBD1|.|TRBV7-9
CASSLYVAGGLYQETQYF
TGTGCCAGCAGCTTATATGTTGCAGGGGGCCTTTACCAAGAGACCCAGTACTTC
>TRBJ2-7|.|.|TRBV5-6
CASSWRAGSYEQYF
TGTGCCAGCAGCTGGAGGGCCGGGTCCTACGAGCAGTACTTC
>TRBJ1-2|TRBD1|once|TRBV6-6
CASSTGQEPNYGYTF
TGTGCCAGCAGTACCGGACAGGAACCCAACTATGGCTACACCTTC
>TRBJ2-7|TRBD1|.|TRBV6-1
CASSEALLGDRGREQYF
TGTGCCAGCAGTGAAGCGCTTCTGGGGGACAGGGGGCGCGAGCAGTACTTC
>TRBJ1-5|.|.|TRBV28
CASSSRRHLSNQPQHF
TGTGCCAGCAGTTCCCGTCGACACCTTAGCAATCAGCCCCAGCATTTT
>TRBJ2-7|TRBD2|.|TRBV30
CAWSVWGASGGFSYEQYF
TGTGCCTGGAGTGTATGGGGTGCTAGCGGGGGGTTCTCCTACGAGCAGTACTTC
>TRBJ2-6|TRBD2|.|TRBV15
CATSNRRSGGEGGANVLTF
TGTGCCACCAGCAACCGCAGGAGCGGGGGGGAGGGCGGGGCCAACGTCCTGACTTTC
>TRBJ2-1|.|.|TRBV9
CASSVLAGSSYNEQFF
TGTGCCAGCAGCGTATTGGCGGGCAGCTCCTACAATGAGCAGTTCTTC
>TRBJ1-1|.|.|TRBV6-5
CASSSRTEAFF
TGTGCCAGCAGTTCGCGCACTGAAGCTTTCTTT
>TRBJ2-7|.|.|TRBV13
CASSFLNRDYEQYF
TGTGCCAGCAGTTTCCTTAACAGGGACTACGAGCAGTACTTC
>TRBJ2-5|.|once|TRBV7-9
CASSLMMPVARGLETQYF
TGTGCCAGCAGCTTGATGATGCCCGTAGCGCGGGGTCTAGAGACCCAGTACTTC
>TRBJ2-2|TRBD1|few|TRBV9
CASSVGTGGTGELFF
TGTGCCAGCAGCGTAGGGACAGGGGGCACCGGGGAGCTGTTTTTT
>TRBJ2-5|.|few|TRBV6-5
CASSSDRSKETQYF
TGTGCCAGCAGTTCCGACAGAAGTAAGGAGACCCAGTACTTC
>TRBJ1-2|.|.|TRBV28
CASSFGQNYGYTF
TGTGCCAGCAGTTTCGGACAGAACTATGGCTACACCTTC
>TRBJ2-1|.|.|TRBV9
CASSVGADPPYNEQFF
TGTGCCAGCAGCGTGGGGGCGGATCCCCCTTACAATGAGCAGTTCTTC
>TRBJ2-3|TRBD2|once|TRBV5-1
CASSLAEREQPTDTQYF
TGCGCCAGCAGCTTGGCCGAGCGGGAACAACCAACAGATACGCAGTATTTT
>TRBJ2-5|TRBD2|.|TRBV28
CASSKLGTSGDRETQYF
TGTGCCAGCAGTAAATTAGGGACTAGCGGGGATCGGGAGACCCAGTACTTC
>TRBJ1-5|TRBD1|.|TRBV27
CASSTHRGQNQPQHF
TGTGCCAGCAGCACTCACAGGGGGCAGAATCAGCCCCAGCATTTT
>TRBJ1-6|TRBD1|.|TRBV6-6
CASKTDRAGYNSPLHF
TGTGCCAGCAAAACCGACAGGGCAGGATATAATTCACCCCTCCACTTT
>TRBJ1-4|.|.|TRBV5-6
CASSLWTDSTNEKLFF
TGTGCCAGCAGCTTGTGGACAGACTCAACTAATGAAAAACTGTTTTTT
>TRBJ2-1|TRBD2|.|TRBV27
CASRTLPGGSYNEQFF
TGTGCCAGCAGGACCCTCCCGGGGGGTTCCTACAATGAGCAGTTCTTC
>TRBJ1-1|TRBD1|.|TRBV6-1
CASSAKRQGRNTEAFF
TGTGCCAGCAGTGCCAAACGACAGGGTAGGAACACTGAAGCTTTCTTT
>TRBJ2-7|TRBD1|.|TRBV13
CASSLSRGYLSYEQYF
TGTGCCAGCAGCTTAAGCAGGGGGTACCTCTCCTACGAGCAGTACTTC
>TRBJ1-2|.|.|TRBV7-4
CASSLEGGDGRDYGYTF
TGTGCCAGCAGCTTAGAGGGGGGGGACGGCCGAGACTATGGCTACACCTTC
>TRBJ2-5|.|once|TRBV2
CASRYKETQYF
TGTGCCAGCAGGTATAAAGAGACCCAGTACTTC
>TRBJ1-6|TRBD1|.|TRBV6-5
CASSLGQGSSPLHF
TGTGCCAGCAGCCTCGGACAGGGGAGTTCACCCCTCCACTTT
>TRBJ1-1|.|.|TRBV27
CASQTRDTTNTEAFF
TGTGCCAGCCAAACCCGGGACACCACGAACACTGAAGCTTTCTTT